The sequence of this T cell receptor beta chain was determined in a study of blood T cell repertoires in COVID-19. For the study at large: The United States, Italy and Spain were the sources of the acute and convalescent COVID-19 samples. Nucleic acid was either cDNA or gDNA, and it came from T cells, B-cell-depleted T cells, or PBMCs.

V was clipped by 7 bases and J by 6 bases; unmatched bases: 3. The germline V gene has CDR1 DFQATT and CDR2 SNEGSKA (reference sequence). The CDR3 extends over 11 amino acids. This table comes from immunoSEQ multiplex PCR, and its TCRdb copy is limited to in-frame clones, with some not included. The data contain about 480,000 clones, 75% to 90% of them singletons. The specimen was PBMCs or T cells enriched from blood (not recorded which). The sequence came from an older woman who had recovered from COVID-19. V and J are TRBV20-1 and TRBJ2-1, with 7 bases lining up with TRBD2. The chain's CDR3 is CSVGGVNEQFF. Written as DNA, the CDR3 is TGCAGTGTGGGGGGGGTCAATGAGCAGTTCTTC.